A selection of T cell receptor beta chains follows, all from one sample in a study of Graves' ophthalmopathy and Graves' hyperthyroidism. TCRdb re-analysed the multiplex PCR reads in MiXCR, keeping a single row per CDR3 protein. The sample has approximately 1.2 million distinct CDR3 sequences, less than 45% seen once. The sample was peripheral blood or thyroid tissue (not recorded which). The source of these receptors is an adult man with Graves' hyperthyroidism. Each CDR3 is given with its conserved first and last residue. D genes are given only for firm matches. Expanded clones get a size class; other rows say once, few or many, or leave the size out.

v_gene: TRBV2; d_gene: TRBD1; abundance: .; len: 15; j_gene: TRBJ1-5; CDR3aa: CASREAGQGRQPQHF; CDR3nt: TGTGCCAGCAGAGAAGCAGGACAGGGGAGGCAGCCCCAGCATTTT
v_gene: TRBV19; d_gene: .; abundance: many; len: 13; j_gene: TRBJ2-5; CDR3aa: CASSTLQKGDQYF; CDR3nt: TGTGCCAGTAGTACCTTACAGAAAGGAGACCAGTACTTC
v_gene: TRBV7-9; d_gene: .; abundance: .; len: 13; j_gene: TRBJ1-4; CDR3aa: CASSLEYSEKLFF; CDR3nt: TGTGCCAGCAGCTTAGAGTATAGTGAAAAACTGTTTTTT
v_gene: TRBV9; d_gene: .; abundance: .; len: 15; j_gene: TRBJ2-7; CDR3aa: CASSPQHLRIYEQYF; CDR3nt: TGTGCCAGCAGCCCTCAGCACCTCCGGATCTACGAGCAGTACTTC
v_gene: TRBV29-1; d_gene: .; abundance: .; len: 18; j_gene: TRBJ2-6; CDR3aa: CSVDFGGLPSSGANVLTF; CDR3nt: TGCAGCGTTGATTTCGGGGGCCTCCCTAGCTCTGGGGCCAACGTCCTGACTTTC
v_gene: TRBV2; d_gene: .; abundance: once; len: 13; j_gene: TRBJ1-5; CDR3aa: CASMAGGNQPQHF; CDR3nt: TGTGCCAGCATGGCGGGCGGGAATCAGCCCCAGCATTTT
v_gene: TRBV2; d_gene: .; abundance: many; len: 14; j_gene: TRBJ2-7; CDR3aa: CASSEDNRPYEQYF; CDR3nt: TGTGCCAGCAGTGAGGACAACAGACCTTACGAGCAGTACTTC
v_gene: TRBV20-1; d_gene: .; abundance: .; len: 14; j_gene: TRBJ1-1; CDR3aa: CSANEQGGGTEAFF; CDR3nt: TGCAGTGCTAACGAGCAGGGCGGCGGGACTGAAGCTTTCTTT
v_gene: TRBV7-2; d_gene: .; abundance: .; len: 17; j_gene: TRBJ2-2; CDR3aa: CASSLRRRTTNTGELFF; CDR3nt: TGTGCCAGCAGCTTGAGGAGGAGGACCACGAACACCGGGGAGTTGTTTTTT
v_gene: TRBV20-1; d_gene: TRBD1; abundance: .; len: 14; j_gene: TRBJ1-5; CDR3aa: CSALAGGEAQPQHF; CDR3nt: TGCAGTGCTTTGGCAGGGGGCGAGGCTCAGCCCCAGCATTTT
v_gene: TRBV7-9; d_gene: .; abundance: .; len: 15; j_gene: TRBJ2-1; CDR3aa: CASSQGPGGYNEQFF; CDR3nt: TGCGCCAGCAGCCAAGGACCCGGAGGGTACAATGAGCAGTTCTTC
v_gene: TRBV10-3; d_gene: .; abundance: once; len: 13; j_gene: TRBJ1-4; CDR3aa: CAITGVGNEKLFF; CDR3nt: TGTGCCATCACCGGAGTCGGGAATGAAAAACTGTTTTTT
v_gene: TRBV7-9; d_gene: .; abundance: few; len: 17; j_gene: TRBJ1-6; CDR3aa: CASSLKVGQFYNSPLHF; CDR3nt: TGTGCCAGCAGCTTAAAAGTCGGACAGTTCTATAATTCACCCCTCCACTTT
v_gene: TRBV29-1; d_gene: .; abundance: .; len: 10; j_gene: TRBJ1-2; CDR3aa: CSLERRGYTF; CDR3nt: TGCAGCTTAGAGAGGAGGGGCTACACCTTC
v_gene: TRBV7-2; d_gene: .; abundance: once; len: 15; j_gene: TRBJ1-1; CDR3aa: CASSSPGGLGTEAFF; CDR3nt: TGTGCCAGCAGCTCACCAGGAGGGTTGGGCACTGAAGCTTTCTTT
v_gene: TRBV10-3; d_gene: .; abundance: many; len: 12; j_gene: TRBJ1-4; CDR3aa: CATGGRGEKLFF; CDR3nt: TGTGCCACCGGGGGGAGAGGTGAAAAACTGTTTTTT
v_gene: TRBV20-1; d_gene: .; abundance: .; len: 13; j_gene: TRBJ1-1; CDR3aa: CSVVTDGYTEAFF; CDR3nt: TGCAGTGTCGTTACAGACGGGTACACTGAAGCTTTCTTT
v_gene: TRBV12-3/TRBV12-4; d_gene: TRBD1; abundance: many; len: 16; j_gene: TRBJ1-5; CDR3aa: CASSRTGGDSNQPQHF; CDR3nt: TGTGCCAGCAGCCGGACAGGGGGCGATAGCAATCAGCCCCAGCATTTT
v_gene: TRBV6-4; d_gene: TRBD2; abundance: .; len: 13; j_gene: TRBJ2-2; CDR3aa: CASSEREAGELFF; CDR3nt: TGTGCCAGCAGTGAGCGGGAGGCCGGGGAGCTGTTTTTT
v_gene: TRBV20-1; d_gene: .; abundance: .; len: 14; j_gene: TRBJ2-5; CDR3aa: CSARGSGTQETQYF; CDR3nt: TGCAGTGCTAGAGGTAGCGGCACCCAAGAGACCCAGTACTTC
v_gene: TRBV10-3; d_gene: TRBD1; abundance: many; len: 14; j_gene: TRBJ1-3; CDR3aa: CAIRSDRAGNTIYF; CDR3nt: TGTGCCATCAGGTCGGACAGGGCTGGAAACACCATATATTTT
v_gene: TRBV12-3/TRBV12-4; d_gene: TRBD1; abundance: many; len: 15; j_gene: TRBJ1-2; CDR3aa: CASSLPGGVGYGYTF; CDR3nt: TGTGCCAGCAGTTTACCAGGGGGCGTTGGCTATGGCTACACCTTC
v_gene: TRBV6-1; d_gene: TRBD1; abundance: .; len: 16; j_gene: TRBJ1-5; CDR3aa: CASSESGTGVDQPQHF; CDR3nt: TGTGCCAGCAGTGAATCCGGGACAGGGGTTGATCAGCCCCAGCATTTT
v_gene: TRBV7-2; d_gene: .; abundance: .; len: 15; j_gene: TRBJ2-5; CDR3aa: CASSLLVGPQETQYF; CDR3nt: TGTGCCAGCAGCTTGCTTGTGGGCCCACAAGAGACCCAGTACTTC
v_gene: TRBV24-1; d_gene: TRBD1; abundance: many; len: 16; j_gene: TRBJ2-5; CDR3aa: CATSDAEDRGIETQYF; CDR3nt: TGTGCCACCAGTGACGCTGAGGACAGGGGGATAGAGACCCAGTACTTC
v_gene: TRBV6-6; d_gene: TRBD2; abundance: .; len: 16; j_gene: TRBJ2-7; CDR3aa: CASSGASGSPSYEQYF; CDR3nt: TGTGCCAGCAGTGGGGCTAGCGGGAGCCCCTCCTACGAGCAGTACTTC
v_gene: TRBV20-1; d_gene: .; abundance: .; len: 15; j_gene: TRBJ2-7; CDR3aa: CSARGQGMFWGEQYF; CDR3nt: TGCAGTGCTAGGGGGCAGGGAATGTTTTGGGGCGAGCAGTACTTC
v_gene: TRBV29-1; d_gene: .; abundance: .; len: 14; j_gene: TRBJ2-2; CDR3aa: CSVILTGLGGELFF; CDR3nt: TGCAGCGTTATTTTAACGGGTTTGGGCGGGGAGCTGTTTTTT
v_gene: TRBV5-1; d_gene: TRBD2; abundance: few; len: 13; j_gene: TRBJ2-7; CDR3aa: CASRRGGDYEQYF; CDR3nt: TGCGCCAGCAGACGCGGGGGGGACTACGAGCAGTACTTC
v_gene: TRBV29-1; d_gene: .; abundance: many; len: 12; j_gene: TRBJ2-5; CDR3aa: CSVVRVEETQYF; CDR3nt: TGCAGCGTTGTGAGAGTTGAAGAGACCCAGTACTTC
v_gene: TRBV7-6; d_gene: TRBD1; abundance: .; len: 14; j_gene: TRBJ2-5; CDR3aa: CASTPQGRQETQYF; CDR3nt: TGTGCCAGCACCCCACAGGGGCGGCAAGAGACCCAGTACTTC
v_gene: TRBV7-9; d_gene: .; abundance: .; len: 15; j_gene: TRBJ2-7; CDR3aa: CASSLALGPRGEQYF; CDR3nt: TGTGCCAGCAGCTTAGCGCTAGGGCCCCGGGGCGAGCAGTACTTC
v_gene: TRBV10-2; d_gene: TRBD1; abundance: few; len: 14; j_gene: TRBJ1-1; CDR3aa: CASRGMFMNTEAFF; CDR3nt: TGTGCCAGCAGGGGGATGTTCATGAACACTGAAGCTTTCTTT
v_gene: TRBV3-1; d_gene: TRBD1; abundance: .; len: 17; j_gene: TRBJ2-7; CDR3aa: CASSQDAVGQGKYEQYF; CDR3nt: TGTGCCAGCAGCCAAGATGCCGTGGGACAGGGTAAATACGAGCAGTACTTC
v_gene: TRBV12-3/TRBV12-4; d_gene: TRBD1; abundance: many; len: 15; j_gene: TRBJ1-2; CDR3aa: CASSLGQGPRYGYTF; CDR3nt: TGTGCCAGCAGTTTGGGACAGGGACCACGCTATGGCTACACCTTC
v_gene: TRBV7-2; d_gene: .; abundance: .; len: 16; j_gene: TRBJ2-2; CDR3aa: CASSLWSQGWAGELFF; CDR3nt: TGTGCCAGCAGCTTATGGTCGCAGGGATGGGCCGGGGAGCTGTTTTTT
v_gene: TRBV7-2; d_gene: .; abundance: few; len: 17; j_gene: TRBJ1-1; CDR3aa: CASSLGSRRQLNTEAFF; CDR3nt: TGTGCCAGCAGCTTAGGATCGAGACGACAGCTGAACACTGAAGCTTTCTTT
v_gene: TRBV10-2; d_gene: TRBD1; abundance: .; len: 15; j_gene: TRBJ1-2; CDR3aa: CASSEPDRATYGYTF; CDR3nt: TGCGCCAGCAGTGAGCCGGACAGGGCCACCTATGGCTACACCTTC
v_gene: TRBV12-5; d_gene: TRBD1; abundance: few; len: 16; j_gene: TRBJ1-1; CDR3aa: CASGLWARDRTAEVFF; CDR3nt: TGTGCTAGTGGTTTGTGGGCACGGGACAGGACGGCCGAGGTTTTCTTT
v_gene: TRBV10-2; d_gene: TRBD2; abundance: few; len: 14; j_gene: TRBJ2-2; CDR3aa: CASRLAANTGELFF; CDR3nt: TGCGCCAGCAGGCTAGCGGCGAACACCGGGGAGCTGTTTTTT
v_gene: TRBV20-1; d_gene: .; abundance: .; len: 13; j_gene: TRBJ1-2; CDR3aa: CSAPDWEDYGYTF; CDR3nt: TGCAGTGCTCCCGATTGGGAGGACTATGGCTACACCTTC
v_gene: TRBV25-1; d_gene: .; abundance: .; len: 18; j_gene: TRBJ1-4; CDR3aa: CASSELGRGRNSHEKLFF; CDR3nt: TGTGCCAGCAGTGAATTAGGAAGGGGTCGGAATTCACATGAAAAACTGTTTTTT
v_gene: TRBV28; d_gene: .; abundance: .; len: 12; j_gene: TRBJ2-7; CDR3aa: CASAGSPYEQYF; CDR3nt: TGTGCCAGCGCGGGCAGCCCCTACGAGCAGTACTTC
v_gene: TRBV5-6; d_gene: .; abundance: few; len: 16; j_gene: TRBJ2-2; CDR3aa: CASSLGTFSNTGELFF; CDR3nt: TGTGCCAGCAGCTTGGGGACATTTTCGAACACCGGGGAGCTGTTTTTT
v_gene: TRBV3-1; d_gene: .; abundance: few; len: 13; j_gene: TRBJ2-5; CDR3aa: CATQLRVRETQYF; CDR3nt: TGTGCCACCCAACTCCGTGTCCGAGAGACCCAGTACTTC
v_gene: TRBV12-3/TRBV12-4; d_gene: .; abundance: many; len: 13; j_gene: TRBJ1-3; CDR3aa: CASRPDIGNTIYF; CDR3nt: TGTGCCAGCAGACCGGATATTGGAAACACCATATATTTT
v_gene: TRBV6-5; d_gene: .; abundance: few; len: 16; j_gene: TRBJ1-1; CDR3aa: CASSYPTVRGSAEAFF; CDR3nt: TGTGCCAGCAGTTACCCAACCGTCAGGGGATCAGCTGAAGCTTTCTTT
v_gene: TRBV7-9; d_gene: TRBD1; abundance: many; len: 14; j_gene: TRBJ2-5; CDR3aa: CASSLETGTETQYF; CDR3nt: TGTGCCAGCAGCTTAGAGACAGGGACGGAGACCCAGTACTTC
v_gene: TRBV9; d_gene: TRBD1; abundance: many; len: 16; j_gene: TRBJ1-2; CDR3aa: CASSVMTGGSFYGYTF; CDR3nt: TGTGCCAGCAGCGTCATGACAGGGGGCTCATTCTATGGCTACACCTTC
v_gene: TRBV12-3/TRBV12-4; d_gene: TRBD2; abundance: many; len: 13; j_gene: TRBJ2-7; CDR3aa: CASSSGGTYEQYF; CDR3nt: TGCGCCAGCAGCTCCGGGGGGACCTACGAGCAGTACTTC
v_gene: TRBV5-1; d_gene: TRBD1; abundance: many; len: 15; j_gene: TRBJ1-5; CDR3aa: CASSRSGQGHQPQHF; CDR3nt: TGCGCCAGCAGTAGATCGGGACAGGGACATCAGCCCCAGCATTTT
v_gene: TRBV12-3/TRBV12-4; d_gene: .; abundance: .; len: 14; j_gene: TRBJ1-2; CDR3aa: CASRHNGAGYGYTF; CDR3nt: TGTGCCAGCAGACATAACGGGGCCGGCTATGGCTACACCTTC
v_gene: TRBV19; d_gene: TRBD2; abundance: .; len: 15; j_gene: TRBJ2-2; CDR3aa: CASIQERGRAGELFF; CDR3nt: TGTGCCAGTATTCAAGAGCGCGGGAGAGCCGGGGAGCTGTTTTTT
v_gene: TRBV10-3; d_gene: .; abundance: .; len: 14; j_gene: TRBJ2-3; CDR3aa: CAISERDLVDTQYF; CDR3nt: TGTGCCATCAGTGAGAGGGACCTGGTAGATACGCAGTATTTT
v_gene: TRBV9; d_gene: TRBD2; abundance: few; len: 17; j_gene: TRBJ2-7; CDR3aa: CASSVGISSGAGYEQYF; CDR3nt: TGTGCCAGCAGCGTAGGAATTTCTAGCGGGGCAGGTTACGAGCAGTACTTC
v_gene: TRBV15; d_gene: TRBD1; abundance: many; len: 14; j_gene: TRBJ2-2; CDR3aa: CATSRTRTGGELFF; CDR3nt: TGTGCCACCAGCAGAACCCGGACAGGCGGGGAGCTGTTTTTT
v_gene: TRBV7-9; d_gene: TRBD1; abundance: .; len: 16; j_gene: TRBJ1-2; CDR3aa: CASSQGQPPGNYGYTF; CDR3nt: TGTGCCAGCAGCCAGGGACAGCCCCCAGGCAACTATGGCTACACCTTC
v_gene: TRBV6-5; d_gene: .; abundance: few; len: 16; j_gene: TRBJ2-2; CDR3aa: CASSYFVYDGDGELFF; CDR3nt: TGTGCCAGCAGTTACTTCGTTTACGACGGGGACGGGGAGCTGTTTTTT
v_gene: TRBV25-1; d_gene: .; abundance: .; len: 15; j_gene: TRBJ1-1; CDR3aa: CASSDSGTLNTEAFF; CDR3nt: TGTGCCAGCAGTGATTCCGGGACCCTGAACACTGAAGCTTTCTTT
v_gene: TRBV7-8; d_gene: .; abundance: many; len: 12; j_gene: TRBJ1-1; CDR3aa: CASSLQYTEAFF; CDR3nt: TGTGCCAGCAGCCTACAGTACACTGAAGCTTTCTTT